These T cell receptor beta chains were read from a single sample in a study of shared clonotypes between healthy human individuals. Some clones are missing from TCRdb's copy, which holds only in-frame ones; the method was immunoSEQ multiplex PCR. Of roughly 1,500,000 clones in the sample, around 98% were seen once. Specimen: naive CD4+ T cells sorted from blood. The receptors shown here come from a man under 40 in good health. The CDR3 runs from the conserved cysteine through the conserved F or W. The D gene is left open where the match is weak. Size is omitted from some rows. Given values are once, few, many or a class for expanded clones.

D	size	J	V	CDR3	DNA
TRBD2	-	TRBJ2-1	TRBV9	CASSVVTGRGNEQFF	TGTGCCAGCAGCGTAGTAACCGGGAGGGGCAATGAGCAGTTCTTC
-	once	TRBJ1-4	TRBV25-1	CASSRGEWRSLFF	TGTGCCAGCAGTCGGGGGGAGTGGAGAAGTCTGTTTTTT
-	-	TRBJ2-1	TRBV18	CASSPRTEDEQFF	TGTGCCAGCTCACCAAGGACTGAAGATGAGCAGTTCTTC
TRBD2	-	TRBJ2-7	TRBV15	CATKAGGPSYEQYF	TGTGCCACCAAAGCGGGAGGTCCCTCCTACGAGCAGTACTTC
-	-	TRBJ1-1	TRBV7-9	CASSYPDGRTEAFF	TGTGCCAGCAGCTACCCCGATGGGAGGACTGAAGCTTTCTTT
TRBD2	-	TRBJ2-1	TRBV7-8	CASSLRTGGIAGNEQFF	TGTGCCAGCAGCTTACGCACGGGAGGAATTGCGGGCAATGAGCAGTTCTTC
-	-	TRBJ2-1	TRBV4-2	CASSQGRLSGSYNEQFF	TGTGCCAGCAGCCAAGGAAGGTTGTCGGGCTCCTACAATGAGCAGTTCTTC
TRBD1	-	TRBJ1-2	TRBV25-1	CASSEFQKGQNYGYTF	TGTGCCAGCAGTGAATTCCAGAAGGGACAGAACTATGGCTACACCTTC
TRBD2	-	TRBJ2-2	TRBV29-1	CSARTSGSETGELFF	TGCAGCGCCCGTACTAGCGGGAGTGAGACCGGGGAGCTGTTTTTT
TRBD1	-	TRBJ2-5	TRBV4-2	CASSQDLPGGETQYF	TGTGCCAGCAGCCAAGATCTGCCAGGGGGAGAGACCCAGTACTTC
-	-	TRBJ1-1	TRBV7-2	CASSLLQGGSEAFF	TGTGCCAGCAGCCTTTTACAGGGTGGGAGTGAAGCTTTCTTT
-	once	TRBJ2-7	TRBV18	CASSPRVPPYEQYF	TGTGCCAGCTCACCACGGGTTCCCCCCTACGAGCAGTACTTC
-	-	TRBJ2-5	TRBV10-2	CASTGMAGKTQYF	TGCGCCAGCACCGGGATGGCCGGGAAGACCCAGTACTTC
TRBD1	-	TRBJ1-3	TRBV4-3	CASSQGDRRTGNTIYF	TGCGCCAGCAGCCAGGGGGACAGGAGGACTGGAAACACCATATATTTT
-	-	TRBJ2-3	TRBV28	CASSSWGAGTDTQYF	TGTGCCAGCAGTTCGTGGGGGGCTGGCACAGATACGCAGTATTTT
-	-	TRBJ2-3	TRBV10-3	CAISARGAPSTDTQYF	TGTGCCATCAGTGCGCGAGGAGCCCCTAGCACAGATACGCAGTATTTT
-	-	TRBJ2-2	TRBV13	CASSLLPVGAGGELFF	TGTGCCAGCAGCTTACTACCGGTAGGGGCTGGCGGGGAGCTGTTTTTT
TRBD1	-	TRBJ2-1	TRBV18	CASSRTGAHEQFF	TGTGCCAGCTCACGGACAGGTGCCCATGAGCAGTTCTTC
TRBD2	-	TRBJ2-7	TRBV7-3	CASSLWQSGSGYEQYF	TGTGCCAGCAGCTTATGGCAAAGCGGGAGCGGCTACGAGCAGTACTTC
-	once	TRBJ2-2	TRBV5-1	CASSLVQGSAGELFF	TGCGCCAGCAGCTTGGTGCAGGGAAGTGCCGGGGAGCTGTTTTTT
-	-	TRBJ2-5	TRBV7-9	CASSRGDVAGAGETQYF	TGTGCCAGCAGCAGGGGGGACGTGGCGGGAGCAGGGGAGACCCAGTACTTC
TRBD1	once	TRBJ1-5	TRBV28	CASSSWTGDGNQPQHF	TGTGCCAGCAGCTCCTGGACAGGGGACGGCAATCAGCCCCAGCATTTT
-	-	TRBJ1-5	TRBV2	CASTRLLEPQHF	TGTGCCAGCACACGGCTGCTCGAGCCCCAGCATTTT
TRBD2	-	TRBJ2-7	TRBV6-1	CASSDPIAGGAYEQYF	TGTGCCAGCAGTGACCCTATAGCGGGAGGGGCCTACGAGCAGTACTTC
TRBD2	-	TRBJ2-3	TRBV4-1	CASSQTPENRLAGGLTDTQYF	TGCGCCAGCAGCCAAACCCCAGAGAACAGACTAGCGGGAGGACTCACAGATACGCAGTATTTT
-	-	TRBJ1-2	TRBV27	CASSTFTGSYGYTF	TGTGCCAGCTCCACCTTTACAGGGTCGTATGGCTACACCTTC
TRBD1	-	TRBJ1-5	TRBV27	CASRKGQGARDQPQHF	TGTGCCAGCAGAAAAGGACAGGGGGCGCGTGATCAGCCCCAGCATTTT
-	-	TRBJ1-6	TRBV11-2	CASSLVWQGSSYNSPLHF	TGTGCCAGCAGCTTAGTGTGGCAGGGCAGCTCCTATAATTCACCCCTCCACTTT
-	-	TRBJ1-5	TRBV6-6	CASSSSFNQPQHF	TGTGCCAGCAGTAGCAGCTTCAATCAGCCCCAGCATTTT
-	-	TRBJ2-1	TRBV5-4	CASSLAGSHYNEQFF	TGTGCCAGCAGCTTGGCCGGGTCTCACTACAATGAGCAGTTCTTC
TRBD1	-	TRBJ1-5	TRBV6-1	CASRGTGDQPQHF	TGTGCCAGCAGGGGGACAGGGGACCAGCCCCAGCATTTT
TRBD1	-	TRBJ2-5	TRBV28	CASSYRGPETQYF	TGTGCCAGCAGTTACAGGGGGCCGGAGACCCAGTACTTC
-	-	TRBJ2-5	TRBV5-6	CASSLVNQETQYF	TGTGCCAGCAGCTTGGTCAACCAAGAGACCCAGTACTTC
TRBD2	-	TRBJ2-1	TRBV9	CASSATTAGGQFF	TGTGCCAGCAGCGCCACTACCGCGGGGGGGCAGTTCTTC
-	-	TRBJ2-2	TRBV12-2	CASRRTDSRSTGELFF	TGTGCAAGTCGCCGGACGGACAGCAGGAGCACCGGGGAGCTGTTTTTT
TRBD2	-	TRBJ2-7	TRBV11-2	CASSLIGGAGEQYF	TGTGCCAGCAGCTTAATCGGGGGGGCAGGGGAGCAGTACTTC
-	-	TRBJ2-3	TRBV6-6	CASSYRPGTPSDTQYF	TGTGCCAGCAGTTACAGGCCCGGGACTCCATCAGATACGCAGTATTTT
TRBD1	-	TRBJ1-1	TRBV7-9	CASSTWTGGLVTEAFF	TGTGCCAGCAGCACCTGGACAGGGGGCTTAGTCACTGAAGCTTTCTTT
-	-	TRBJ1-5	TRBV5-1	CASSLARGDNQPQHF	TGTGCCAGCAGCTTGGCCCGGGGAGACAATCAGCCCCAGCATTTT
TRBD2	-	TRBJ2-5	TRBV19	CASSSSSGWGETQYF	TGTGCCAGTAGTTCATCTAGCGGGTGGGGGGAGACCCAGTACTTC
-	-	TRBJ2-7	TRBV15	CATSARAGISYEQYF	TGTGCCACCAGCGCTCGCGCGGGGATTTCCTACGAGCAGTACTTC
-	-	TRBJ1-1	TRBV18	CASSLSDGNTEAFF	TGTGCCAGCTCACTTTCCGACGGCAACACTGAAGCTTTCTTT
-	-	TRBJ2-1	TRBV5-1	CASSPEPLPLDEQFF	TGCGCCAGCAGCCCTGAGCCTCTTCCCCTCGATGAGCAGTTCTTC
-	-	TRBJ1-1	TRBV28	CASSLATEAFF	TGTGCCAGCAGTTTAGCTACTGAAGCTTTCTTT
TRBD2	-	TRBJ2-7	TRBV28	CASSLPAGGPGEQYF	TGTGCCAGCAGTTTGCCTGCGGGAGGGCCGGGCGAGCAGTACTTC
-	-	TRBJ2-6	TRBV5-1	CASSLAHSGANVLTF	TGCGCCAGCAGCTTGGCCCACTCTGGGGCCAACGTCCTGACTTTC
TRBD1	-	TRBJ1-3	TRBV5-1	CASSTQGDGNTIYF	TGCGCCAGCAGCACACAGGGGGACGGAAACACCATATATTTT
-	-	TRBJ2-3	TRBV18	CASSPKPLRTGSGTDTQYF	TGTGCCAGCTCACCTAAACCGCTTCGTACCGGGAGTGGCACAGATACGCAGTATTTT
-	-	TRBJ2-7	TRBV5-4	CASSLVSGASYEQYF	TGTGCCAGCAGCTTGGTGTCAGGGGCCTCCTACGAGCAGTACTTC
TRBD1	-	TRBJ2-7	TRBV11-2	CASSPRDRETYEQYF	TGTGCCAGCAGCCCCCGGGACAGGGAAACCTACGAGCAGTACTTC
-	-	TRBJ2-5	TRBV18	CASSAFLDFRETQYF	TGTGCCAGCTCCGCCTTTTTGGACTTCCGGGAGACCCAGTACTTC
-	-	TRBJ2-7	TRBV7-9	CASSSGTGDREQYF	TGTGCCAGCAGTTCCGGGACTGGGGATCGCGAGCAGTACTTC
TRBD1	-	TRBJ1-2	TRBV2	CASIQGGANYGYTF	TGTGCCAGCATCCAGGGGGGAGCTAACTATGGCTACACCTTC